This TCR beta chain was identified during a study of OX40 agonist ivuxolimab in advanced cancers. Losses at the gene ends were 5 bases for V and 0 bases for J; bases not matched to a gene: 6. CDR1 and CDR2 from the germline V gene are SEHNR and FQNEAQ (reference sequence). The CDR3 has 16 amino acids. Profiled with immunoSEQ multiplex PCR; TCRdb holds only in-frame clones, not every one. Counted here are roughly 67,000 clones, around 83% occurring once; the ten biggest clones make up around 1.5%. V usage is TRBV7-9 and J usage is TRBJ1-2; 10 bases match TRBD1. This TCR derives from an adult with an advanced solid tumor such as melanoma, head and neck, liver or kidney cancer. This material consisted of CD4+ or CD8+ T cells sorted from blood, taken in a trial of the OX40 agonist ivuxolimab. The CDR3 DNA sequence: TGTGCCAGCAGCAGCAGACAGGGGGCGGCTAACTATGGCTACACCTTC. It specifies CASSSRQGAANYGYTF.